This T cell receptor beta chain is from a study of blood T cell repertoires in COVID-19. Study in general: Samples representing acute and convalescent COVID-19 were sourced from the United States, Italy and Spain. PBMCs, B-cell-depleted T cells, or T cells were the source of the cDNA or gDNA that made up the material.

Individuals drawn from some 25 US areas were about 18 to 100 years old. Generated by immunoSEQ multiplex PCR, the TCRdb table keeps only in-frame clones and is missing some. Here the sample spans hundreds of thousands of clones, 70% to 90% being singletons. The receptor was isolated from a woman aged 40 to 50 who had recovered from COVID-19. Sequenced: PBMCs or T cells enriched from blood (not recorded which).

In DNA form, the CDR3 reads TGTGCCTGGAGTGTCGCCAGGGTGAACACTGAAGCTTTCTTT. Protein: CAWSVARVNTEAFF. The rearrangement joins TRBV30 to TRBJ1-1; possible D gene TRBD1, 5 bases. The length of the CDR3 is 14 residues. Trimming took 0 bases from V and 0 from J, leaving 8 bases between them. Germline V gene sequence: CDR1 GTSNPN, CDR2 SVGIG (reference sequence).